This entry is about one T cell receptor beta chain. This sample is drawn from a study of Ad26.COV2.S vaccination and SARS-CoV-2 variants. Germline-derived CDR1 and CDR2 are DFQATT and SNEGSKA (reference sequence). The CDR3 extends over 15 amino acids. J gave up 0 bases and V 3 bases, and 4 bases lay outside the gene matches. Treatment meaning: roughly 19 received Ad26.COV2.S at low or high dose, single or two shots; about 5 received placebo; per-sample allocation not given. Day 63 following the first vaccine or placebo injection was when the samples were taken. Measured with immunoSEQ multiplex PCR; TCRdb has only the in-frame clones, and not every one. The sample carries around 450,000 clones, 80% to 95% recorded once.

The V gene is TRBV20-1, the J gene TRBJ2-1; the match to TRBD2 covers 8 bases. The clonotype comes from a person between 18 and 65 years old who received the Ad26.COV2.S COVID-19 vaccine or a placebo. The input for sequencing was peripheral blood, taken in a trial of Ad26.COV2.S vaccine versus placebo. The CDR3 region is CSASPAGVSYNEQFF. CDR3 DNA sequence: TGCAGTGCTAGTCCAGCGGGGGTCTCCTACAATGAGCAGTTCTTC.